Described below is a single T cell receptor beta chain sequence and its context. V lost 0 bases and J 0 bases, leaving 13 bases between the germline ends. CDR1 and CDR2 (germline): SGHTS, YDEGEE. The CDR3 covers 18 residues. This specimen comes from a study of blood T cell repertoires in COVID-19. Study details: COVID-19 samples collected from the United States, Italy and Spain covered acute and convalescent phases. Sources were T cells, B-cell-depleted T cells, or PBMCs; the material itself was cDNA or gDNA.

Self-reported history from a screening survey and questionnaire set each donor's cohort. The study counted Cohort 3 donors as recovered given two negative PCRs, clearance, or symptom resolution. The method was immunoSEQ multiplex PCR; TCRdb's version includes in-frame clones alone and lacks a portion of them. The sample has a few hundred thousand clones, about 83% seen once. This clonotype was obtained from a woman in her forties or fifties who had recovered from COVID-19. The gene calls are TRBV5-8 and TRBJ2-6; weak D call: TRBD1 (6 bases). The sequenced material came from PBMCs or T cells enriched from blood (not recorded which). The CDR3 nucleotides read TGTGCCAGCAGCTTGGAATGGGGGACAAGCTCTGGGGCCAACGTCCTGACTTTC. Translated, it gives CASSLEWGTSSGANVLTF. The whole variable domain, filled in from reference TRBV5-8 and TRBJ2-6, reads EAGVTQSPTHLIKTRGQQATLRCSPISGHTSVYWYQQALGLGLQFLLWYDEGEERNRGNFPPRFSGRQFPNYSSELNVNALELEDSALYLCASSLEWGTSSGANVLTFGAGSRLTVL.